This T cell receptor beta chain derives from a study of T cells in Graves' hyperthyroidism and ophthalmopathy. General study points: Blood held most thyroid clonotypes expanded above 0.001 frequency.

CDR3 length: 15 residues. Germline assignment: CDR1 SGHTA and CDR2 FQGNSA. Of note for this clonotype: Antigen specificity is unknown. Germline and junction disagree at one end, which may indicate a read error.

Amplified TCR beta CDR3 regions derived from RNA transcripts. Researchers ran a first-round RT-PCR on the TCR CDR3 using the HTBI primer set. TCRdb fed the multiplex PCR reads into MiXCR, producing one record per CDR3 protein. Among roughly 500,000 distinct CDR3 sequences listed, about 46% were seen once. The receptor comes from an adult woman with Graves' disease, either hyperthyroidism or ophthalmopathy (not recorded which). The gene calls are TRBV7-2 and TRBJ2-7; 8 bases align to TRBD2. The sequencing input was peripheral blood or thyroid tissue (not recorded which). The CDR3 DNA reads TGTGCCAGCAGCGTAGCAGCGGGGGCCGGTGGTTCGCAGTACTTC. Protein: CASSVAAGAGGSQYF.